Listed here are 28 T cell receptor beta chains from one sample, sequenced in a study of blood T cell repertoires in COVID-19. Method: immunoSEQ multiplex PCR; TCRdb's copy keeps in-frame clones and lacks some. The sample includes 200,000 to 250,000 clones, just under 85% seen only once; the top ten take 1.5% to 2%. Material: peripheral blood. Receptor source: a woman of 80 years or more with acute or convalescent COVID-19.

The chain uses TRBV10-2 and TRBJ1-3; the D is unclear. This CDR3 has 18 residues. CDR1 and CDR2 (germline): WSHSY, SAAADI. V shed 0 bases and J shed 0 bases, with 15 bases lying between them. CDR3 sequence (DNA): TGCGCCAGCAGTGAGTCGAAGGCACAGCTAAACTCTGGAAACACCATATATTTT. This codes for CASSESKAQLNSGNTIYF.

CDR3 in amino acids: CASSLGSALSYEQYF. The CDR3 bases are TGTGCCAGCAGTTTAGGTTCCGCACTTTCCTACGAGCAGTACTTC. This rearrangement joins TRBV27 to TRBJ2-7, with D unclear. The V end was cut by 2 bases, the J end by 1 base, with 12 bases between. CDR3 size: 15 residues. Germline V gene lookup returns CDR1 MNHEY and CDR2 SMNVEV (reference sequence).

The chain is built from TRBV4-1 and TRBJ2-5, with TRBD2 matching over 10 bases. Germline V gene lookup returns CDR1 MGHRA and CDR2 YSYEKL. The CDR3 contains 15 residues. V shed 2 bases and J 3 bases; nucleotides not matched to a gene: 3. This CDR3 is CASSQSGGAEETQYF. The CDR3 nucleotides are TGCGCCAGCAGCCAAAGCGGGGGGGCCGAAGAGACCCAGTACTTC.

The V and J genes are TRBV4-1 and TRBJ2-3, with 10 bases fitting TRBD1. CDR1 and CDR2 (germline): MGHRA, YSYEKL. The CDR3 runs 17 residues. Trimming took 0 bases from V and 2 from J; bases not matched to a gene: 5. The CDR3 loop is CASSQEGQGFFTDTQYF. DNA of the CDR3: TGCGCCAGCAGCCAAGAGGGACAGGGGTTCTTCACAGATACGCAGTATTTT.

The J gene is TRBJ1-2, the V gene TRBV14, with 12 nucleotides matching TRBD1. The CDR3 consists of 15 residues. CDR1 and CDR2 from the germline V gene are SGHDN and FVKESK. V gave up 4 bases and J gave up 7 bases; unmatched junction bases: 7. The chain's CDR3 is CASSRAGTGGSGYTF. In nucleotides, the CDR3 is TGTGCCAGCAGCCGAGCCGGGACAGGGGGCTCTGGCTACACCTTC.

This clone was seen a few times. The chain employs TRBV19 and TRBJ2-7; D remains ambiguous. The CDR3 is made up of 14 amino acids. CDR1 and CDR2 (germline): LNHDA, SQIVND (reference sequence). V lost 3 bases to trimming and J lost 0 bases, with 9 bases between them. The CDR3: CASSIFSSSYEQYF. DNA for the CDR3: TGTGCCAGTAGTATCTTCTCCAGCTCCTACGAGCAGTACTTC.

The chain has TRBV6-6 and TRBJ1-1; D remains ambiguous. The CDR3 runs to 14 residues. The germline gives CDR1 MNHNY, CDR2 SVGAGI (reference sequence). V was clipped by 6 bases and J by 0 bases, with 11 bases between them. As DNA, the CDR3 is TGTGCCAGCAGGGGAGGGCGGATGAACACTGAAGCTTTCTTT. This gives the protein CASRGGRMNTEAFF.

The chain employs TRBV5-4 and TRBJ2-1; 10 bases map to TRBD2. With V trimmed by 1 base and J by 3 bases, 1 base remained unmatched. Germline loops: CDR1 SGHNT, CDR2 YYREEE (reference sequence). The CDR3 covers 15 residues. In DNA form, the CDR3 reads TGTGCCAGCAGCTTGATAGCGGGGGGCTACAATGAGCAGTTCTTC. Encoded protein: CASSLIAGGYNEQFF.

CDR3 region: CASSGTGGRQPQHF. In nucleotides, the CDR3 is TGTGCCAGCAGCGGGACAGGGGGCCGTCAGCCCCAGCATTTT. This chain links TRBV2 with TRBJ1-5; 12 bases match TRBD1. V was clipped by 6 bases and J by 6 bases; unmatched bases: 3. This CDR3 has 14 amino acids. The germline CDR1 and CDR2 sequences are SNHLY and FYNNEI.

The chain couples TRBV5-1 to TRBJ2-5; D not resolved. CDR1 is SGHRS and CDR2 is YFSETQ in the germline V gene. The germline V and J ends were trimmed by 0 bases and 2 bases, with 11 bases remaining between them. The length of the CDR3 is 15 residues. This chain's CDR3 is CASSLGQILQETQYF. The CDR3 DNA reads TGCGCCAGCAGCTTGGGCCAGATCCTTCAAGAGACCCAGTACTTC.

This chain joins TRBV30 and TRBJ1-2, with D perhaps TRBD1 (5 bases). Germline lookup yields CDR1 GTSNPN and CDR2 SVGIG (reference sequence). CDR3 length: 12 residues. V was cut by 5 bases and J by 6 bases, with 13 bases left in between. CDR3 nucleotide sequence: TGTGCCTGGGAGGGGAGGGCTAATGGCTACACCTTC. Translated: CAWEGRANGYTF.

The J gene is TRBJ2-7, the V gene TRBV6-5; a possible D gene is TRBD1 (5 bases). The CDR3 has 11 residues. The V end lost 6 bases, the J end lost 6 bases, and 9 bases lay between the germline ends. CDR1 is MNHEY and CDR2 is SVGAGI in the germline V gene. This CDR3 reads CASRDSSEQYF. CDR3 in DNA: TGTGCCAGCAGAGACAGCAGCGAGCAGTACTTC.

The gene calls are TRBV18 and TRBJ2-1; 7 bases match TRBD2. Trimming cost V 6 bases and J 4 bases; bases outside gene matches: 6. The CDR3 totals 14 residues. Germline values: CDR1 KGHSH, CDR2 LQKENI. CDR3: CASSPTSTYNEQFF. CDR3 coding DNA: TGTGCCAGCTCGCCGACTAGCACTTACAATGAGCAGTTCTTC.

The rearrangement uses TRBV4-3 and TRBJ2-7; 11 bases align to TRBD2. The germline CDR1 and CDR2 sequences are LGHNA and YSLEER. The CDR3 loop spans 15 amino acids. V was clipped by 1 base and J by 7 bases; unmatched bases: 6. The chain's CDR3 is CASSQVLAGVGEQYF. In nucleotides, the CDR3 is TGCGCCAGCAGCCAAGTACTAGCGGGAGTCGGTGAGCAGTACTTC.

This chain joins TRBV19 and TRBJ2-1; maybe TRBD1 (6 bases). The germline V and J ends were trimmed by 7 bases and 10 bases, with 17 bases remaining between them. This CDR3 spans 13 amino acids. Per germline, CDR1 LNHDA and CDR2 SQIVND (reference sequence). DNA for the CDR3: TGTGCCAGTAAAGCACAGGGAACTGGGGAGCAGTTCTTC. Translated: CASKAQGTGEQFF.

The gene calls are TRBV24-1 and TRBJ2-3; 10 positions agree with TRBD1. The V gene's germline CDR1 is KGHDR and CDR2 SFDVKD. Unmatched junction bases numbered 11, after V lost 4 bases and J lost 5 bases. This CDR3 is 17 amino acids long. CDR3 sequence (DNA): TGTGCCACCAGTGAAGACCTTGGGACAGGGGTTCTAGATACGCAGTATTTT. Protein product: CATSEDLGTGVLDTQYF.

The CDR3 loop reads CAWRYPNAQGAYNEQFF. DNA of the CDR3: TGTGCCTGGAGGTACCCGAACGCACAGGGGGCCTACAATGAGCAGTTCTTC. The chain couples TRBV30 to TRBJ2-1; 8 bases fit TRBD1. The CDR3 spans 17 residues. Per germline, CDR1 GTSNPN and CDR2 SVGIG (reference sequence). Germline trimming cut 3 bases from V and 2 bases from J; bases unmatched to any gene: 12. Combining the CDR3 with reference TRBV30 and TRBJ2-1 gives the whole variable domain SQTIHQWPATLVQPVGSPLSLECTVEGTSNPNLYWYRQAAGRGLQLLFYSVGIGQISSEVPQNLSASRPQDRQFILSSKKLLLSDSGFYLCAWRYPNAQGAYNEQFFGPGTRLTVL.

The DNA for the CDR3 is TGTGCCATCGGAAGGGGGCCTGGCGTCCAAGAGACCCAGTACTTC. Translating it yields CAIGRGPGVQETQYF. J is TRBJ2-5 and V is TRBV10-3; TRBD1 agrees at 7 bases. J lost 1 base, V lost 8 bases, and 10 bases had no gene match. Germline V gene data show CDR1 as ENHRY and CDR2 as SYGVKD. This CDR3 is 15 amino acids long.

The J gene is TRBJ2-3, the V gene TRBV9; 14 bases fit TRBD2. Trimming removed 4 bases from V and 2 bases from J; junction bases left unmatched: 6. Germline V CDR1 and CDR2: SGDLS, YYNGEE. CDR3 length: 17 residues. This CDR3 reads CASSLGLAGGITDTQYF. The CDR3 DNA follows: TGTGCCAGCAGCTTAGGACTAGCGGGAGGCATCACAGATACGCAGTATTTT.

The genes are TRBV2 and TRBJ2-1; 13 nucleotides agree with TRBD2. Per germline, CDR1 SNHLY and CDR2 FYNNEI. There are 15 residues in the CDR3. V lost 5 bases, J lost 7 bases, and 5 bases stayed unmatched. CDR3 in amino acids: CASSLLAGGRNEQFF. As DNA, the CDR3 is TGTGCCAGCAGTCTACTAGCGGGGGGGCGTAATGAGCAGTTCTTC.

This chain uses TRBV28 with TRBJ1-4, with 10 bases matching TRBD1. Trimming took 3 bases from V and 8 from J; bases not matched to a gene: 9. This CDR3 has 16 residues. Germline assignment: CDR1 MDHEN and CDR2 SYDVKM. The CDR3 DNA follows: TGTGCCAGCAGTTTCGGACAGGGGGTAGGAGAAGAAAAACTGTTTTTT. Its protein product is CASSFGQGVGEEKLFF.

The rearrangement links TRBV7-2 to TRBJ1-2; no clear D gene. Trimming shortened V by 3 bases and J by 4 bases, and 9 bases separated the two germline ends. The CDR3 totals 13 residues. Germline assignment: CDR1 SGHTA and CDR2 FQGNSA. The CDR3 nucleotides are TGTGCCAGCAGCTTTACAGAAGTCTATGGCTACACCTTC. Protein: CASSFTEVYGYTF.

Of note for this clone: Different DNA sequences within this sample yield the same CDR3. V is TRBV3-1 (or the pseudogene TRBV3-2) and J is TRBJ2-7; D is unclear. CDR3 length: 14 residues. Trimming shortened V by 0 bases and J by 3 bases, and 9 bases separated the two germline ends. Looked up from germline, CDR1 is LGHDT and CDR2 is YNNKEL (reference sequence). The CDR3 DNA sequence: TGTGCCAGCAGCCAAGAGGAGACCTACTACGAGCAGTACTTC. Translating gives CASSQEETYYEQYF.

In DNA, the CDR3 is TGTGCCAGCTCACCAATCTCCAGGGAAAGCTCCTATAATTCACCCCTCCACTTT. This gives the protein CASSPISRESSYNSPLHF. The chain links TRBV18 to TRBJ1-6, with D tentatively TRBD1 (5 bases). The CDR3 runs 18 residues. Trimming left V 2 bases short and J 0 bases short, with 14 bases between. Germline lookup yields CDR1 KGHSH and CDR2 LQKENI.

This chain links TRBV2 with TRBJ1-1; tentative D call: TRBD1 (6 bases). This CDR3 has 12 amino acids. Germline assignment: CDR1 SNHLY and CDR2 FYNNEI. V was clipped by 3 bases and J by 11 bases, with 13 bases between them. The CDR3 DNA reads as TGTGCCAGCAGTGAGCGGAACAGGGATGCTTTCTTT. This encodes CASSERNRDAFF. The whole variable domain, remainder taken from reference TRBV2 and TRBJ1-1, is EPEVTQTPSHQVTQMGQEVILRCVPISNHLYFYWYRQILGQKVEFLVSFYNNEISEKSEIFDDQFSVERPDGSNFTLKIRSTKLEDSAMYFCASSERNRDAFFGQGTRLTVV.

J is TRBJ1-5 and V is TRBV7-2; perhaps TRBD1 as D (6 bases). Germline CDR1 is SGHTA and CDR2 is FQGNSA. Trimming removed 5 bases at V and 5 bases at J, with 16 bases between. The CDR3 runs 15 residues. The CDR3 is CASSTAGAGYQPQHF. The DNA for the CDR3 is TGTGCCAGCAGCACCGCGGGGGCCGGGTATCAGCCCCAGCATTTT. Full variable domain (remainder filled in from reference TRBV7-2 and TRBJ1-5): GAGVSQSPSNKVTEKGKDVELRCDPISGHTALYWYRQSLGQGLEFLIYFQGNSAPDKSGLPSDRFSAERTGGSVSTLTIQRTQQEDSAVYLCASSTAGAGYQPQHFGDGTRLSIL.

This clone was observed a handful of times. The same CDR3 arises from other DNA sequences in this sample as well. The V and J genes are TRBV7-9 and TRBJ2-1; TRBD2 agrees at 10 bases. CDR3 size: 15 residues. The V and J ends lost 5 bases and 6 bases, in that order; junction bases with no gene match: 7. Germline V CDR1 and CDR2: SEHNR, FQNEAQ (reference sequence). The CDR3 nucleotides read TGTGCCAGCAGCCCTATAGCGGGAGGTCCCAATGAGCAGTTCTTC. Translated, it gives CASSPIAGGPNEQFF. Filled out from reference TRBV7-9 and TRBJ2-1, the complete variable domain reads DTGVSQNPRHKITKRGQNVTFRCDPISEHNRLYWYRQTLGQGPEFLTYFQNEAQLEKSRLLSDRFSAERPKGSFSTLEIQRTEQGDSAMYLCASSPIAGGPNEQFFGPGTRLTVL.

V gene TRBV19 combines with J gene TRBJ2-1; D may be TRBD1 (6 bases). The CDR3 has 13 amino acids. The germline V gene encodes CDR1 LNHDA and CDR2 SQIVND (reference sequence). V lost 7 bases, J lost 2 bases, and 9 bases lay in between. The CDR3 protein is CASTGQTYNEQFF. The CDR3 DNA reads as TGTGCCAGTACGGGACAAACCTACAATGAGCAGTTCTTC.